The rows below give T cell receptor beta chains drawn from one sample of a study of neurological immune-mediated disorders. TCRdb independently ran MiXCR on the 5' RACE reads; one entry per CDR3 protein. This sample has roughly 45,000 distinct CDR3 sequences, with roughly 13% found just once. What was sequenced was PBMCs. These receptors originate from a male donor with HTLV-1-associated myelopathy (HAM/TSP). CDR3s include the opening cysteine and the closing phenylalanine or tryptophan. Fields, in order: V gene, J gene, D gene, clone size, CDR3 DNA, CDR3 protein. The D gene is left open where the match is weak. Clone size is shown for a subset of rows, as once, few, many or a class of expanded clone.

TRBV28	TRBJ2-2	TRBD2	medium-sized	TGTGCCACCTGGCCAAGCGGGGGGGCGATCACCGGGGAGCTGTTTTTT	CATWPSGGAITGELFF
TRBV7-2	TRBJ2-1	TRBD2	many	TGTGCCAGCAGCTTAGCGCTGAGCGGGGATTCCTACAATGAGCAGTTCTTC	CASSLALSGDSYNEQFF
TRBV20-1	TRBJ2-6	NA	many	TGCAGTGCTAGAGAAAGGGCCAACGTCCTGACTTTC	CSARERANVLTF
TRBV28	TRBJ1-2	NA	many	TGTGCCAGCAGTTTAGGGGGCCGTTTTGGCTACACCTTC	CASSLGGRFGYTF
TRBV5-6	TRBJ1-1	NA	many	TGTGCCAGCAGCAAGACAGTAATGAACACTGAAGCTTTCTTT	CASSKTVMNTEAFF
TRBV6-5	TRBJ2-2	NA	many	TGTGCCAGCAGTAGACAGGCCGGGGAGCTGTTTTTT	CASSRQAGELFF
TRBV12-3/TRBV12-4	TRBJ2-1	TRBD1	many	TGTGCCAGCAGCTACGTCCCGGGACAGAACAATGAGCAGTTCTTC	CASSYVPGQNNEQFF
TRBV2	TRBJ1-6	NA	many	TGTGCCAGCAGTGAAATCAGCCTGAGGGACGCACCCCTCCACTTT	CASSEISLRDAPLHF
TRBV12-3/TRBV12-4	TRBJ2-7	TRBD2	NA	TGTGCCAGCAGCCCAAGGACTAGCCCGGGGTCAGATGAGCAGTACTTC	CASSPRTSPGSDEQYF
TRBV7-8	TRBJ2-3	NA	many	TGTGCCAGCAGCCCTGCCTCGGATACGCAGTATTTT	CASSPASDTQYF
TRBV5-5	TRBJ1-4	NA	few	TGTGCCAGCAGCCTGTTACCTGGGGATGATGAAAAACTGTTTTTT	CASSLLPGDDEKLFF
TRBV20-1	TRBJ2-3	TRBD2	many	TGCAGTGCTAGATACGGCGGGGGGGCAGATACGCAGTATTTT	CSARYGGGADTQYF
TRBV5-1	TRBJ1-2	NA	many	TGCGCCAGCAGGAGTGATCCTTTCTATGGCTACACCTTC	CASRSDPFYGYTF
TRBV28	TRBJ1-2	NA	NA	TGTGCCAGCAGTCTAAGGAGGACCCCCTTTCTCCCCTATGGCTACACCTTC	CASSLRRTPFLPYGYTF
TRBV5-1	TRBJ2-3	NA	many	TGCGCCAGCACCGGTCGGACCTGGTCGACAGATACGCAGTATTTT	CASTGRTWSTDTQYF
TRBV9	TRBJ1-1	NA	many	TGTGCCAGCAGCGAATGGGGCTCGAACACTGAAGCTTTCTTT	CASSEWGSNTEAFF
TRBV29-1	TRBJ1-4	NA	many	TGCAGCGTTTTTGGTGAAAAACTGTTTTTT	CSVFGEKLFF
TRBV7-9	TRBJ2-2	NA	many	TGTGCCAGCAGACAACCGAACACCGGGGAGCTGTTTTTT	CASRQPNTGELFF
TRBV9	TRBJ2-1	TRBD2	many	TGTGCCAGCAGCACCGGCGGGGGGCGCTACAATGAGCAGTTCTTC	CASSTGGGRYNEQFF
TRBV5-1	TRBJ2-1	NA	many	TGCGCCAGCAGCTCCACTAGGGGTTTTGCGCAGTTCTTC	CASSSTRGFAQFF
TRBV4-1	TRBJ1-2	NA	many	TGCGCCAGCAGCCAAGAACCGACAGAATTCTATGGCTACACCTTC	CASSQEPTEFYGYTF
TRBV20-1	TRBJ2-2	TRBD2	many	TGCAGTGCTAGACGGGGGGGGGCCTCTACCGGGGAGCTGTTTTTT	CSARRGGASTGELFF
TRBV29-1	TRBJ1-2	TRBD1	many	TGCAGCGGAGCGGACAGGGGCGGCTACACCTTC	CSGADRGGYTF
TRBV7-9	TRBJ1-6	NA	many	TGTGCCAGCAGCCTACAGGGAACTAATTCACCCCTCCACTTT	CASSLQGTNSPLHF
TRBV6-2/TRBV6-3	TRBJ1-1	NA	many	TGTGCCAGCAGTTACCCCAGGGCCGGTTTGAACACTGAAGCTTTCTTT	CASSYPRAGLNTEAFF
TRBV4-2	TRBJ1-4	NA	few	TGTGCCAGCAGCCAAGAAGGGGTCAGGGAAAAACTGTTTTTT	CASSQEGVREKLFF
TRBV28	TRBJ2-7	TRBD2	many	TGTGCCAGCAGTCCTTCGGGAGCGGGGGGGCGTGAGCAGTACTTC	CASSPSGAGGREQYF
TRBV20-1	TRBJ2-6	TRBD1	NA	TGCAGTGCTAGAGGACAGGGACGCTCTGGGGCCAACGTCCTGACTTTC	CSARGQGRSGANVLTF
TRBV29-1	TRBJ2-5	NA	many	TGCAGCGTTAAGACAGACCAAGAGACCCAGTACTTC	CSVKTDQETQYF
TRBV2	TRBJ1-1	NA	many	TGTGCCAGCAGTGAGTACAGGGTGGCTGAAGCTTTCTTT	CASSEYRVAEAFF
TRBV9	TRBJ1-2	NA	many	TGTGCCAGCAGCGTAAGCTCTGAGGCTAACTATGGCTACACCTTC	CASSVSSEANYGYTF
TRBV7-2	TRBJ1-1	NA	many	TGTGCCAGCAGCTTTTCGGGGGTCATGAACACTGAAGCTTTCTTT	CASSFSGVMNTEAFF
TRBV20-1	TRBJ2-2	TRBD2	NA	TGCAGTGCTTCACGACTAGCGGGGGGGCGGGAGCTGTTTTTT	CSASRLAGGRELFF
TRBV5-6	TRBJ1-1	TRBD1	many	TGTGCCAGCAGTTTTGGACAGGGTAGATCTGAAGCTTTCTTT	CASSFGQGRSEAFF
TRBV7-6	TRBJ2-5	NA	many	TGTGCCAGCAGCTCTACCCACCACCTTGGAAGGGGAGAGACCCAGTACTTC	CASSSTHHLGRGETQYF
TRBV4-3	TRBJ2-3	TRBD1	once	TGCGCCAGCAGCCGTATCCTATCGGGACAGGGTCTTAATACGCAGTATTTT	CASSRILSGQGLNTQYF
TRBV4-1	TRBJ2-1	TRBD1	many	TGCGCCAGCAGCCAGGACCGGGACAGTTCGTACGTACCCTCCTACAATGAGCAGTTCTTC	CASSQDRDSSYVPSYNEQFF
TRBV20-1	TRBJ1-5	NA	many	TGCAGTGCCTCGGGAAGGGCGGGCAGGGCTTATGATCAGCCCCAGCATTTT	CSASGRAGRAYDQPQHF
TRBV20-1	TRBJ2-2	NA	many	TGCAGTGCTAGACAGATTACGAACACCGGGGAGCTGTTTTTT	CSARQITNTGELFF
TRBV6-2/TRBV6-3	TRBJ2-2	NA	many	TGTGCCAGCAGTCCCAGGGTAACGAACACCGGGGAGCTGTTTTTT	CASSPRVTNTGELFF
TRBV5-1	TRBJ1-4	TRBD1	many	TGCGCCAGCAGCTCCCAGGGGGGGACTGAAAAACTGTTTTTT	CASSSQGGTEKLFF
TRBV7-9	TRBJ1-2	TRBD1	NA	TGTGCCAGCAGCACGGGACAGAAAGACTATGGCTACACCTTC	CASSTGQKDYGYTF
TRBV5-1	TRBJ1-4	NA	many	TGCGCCAGCAGCACCAGGGCCACGGGGGGTGAAAAACTGTTTTTT	CASSTRATGGEKLFF
TRBV11-2	TRBJ2-1	NA	many	TGTGCCAGCAGCTTAGCTCGCAGGGCGGATGAGCAGTTCTTC	CASSLARRADEQFF
TRBV6-5	TRBJ1-5	TRBD1	many	TGTGCCAGCAGTGTCGACAGGGGTAGTACTCAGCCCCAGCATTTT	CASSVDRGSTQPQHF
TRBV3-1	TRBJ2-3	NA	NA	TGTGCCAGCAGCCAAAGGGATCGGGATACGCAGTATTTT	CASSQRDRDTQYF
TRBV6-2/TRBV6-3	TRBJ2-7	NA	once	TGTGCCAGCAGTTACCCACAGGCCGAGCAGTACTTC	CASSYPQAEQYF
TRBV5-1	TRBJ2-2	TRBD2	NA	TGCGCCAGCAGGAGCGGGGCCTCTAACACCGGGGAGCTGTTTTTT	CASRSGASNTGELFF
TRBV20-1	TRBJ1-5	NA	many	TGCAGTGCTAGAGTAGTAGGTCTGCTCAATCAGCCCCAGCATTTT	CSARVVGLLNQPQHF
TRBV20-1	TRBJ1-2	NA	many	TGCAGTGCTAGAGATGGGGGGCAAGGCTATGGCTACACCTTC	CSARDGGQGYGYTF
TRBV18	TRBJ1-4	NA	many	TGTGCCAGCTCACCATTCATGGAAAAGAATGAAAAACTGTTTTTT	CASSPFMEKNEKLFF
TRBV7-8	TRBJ2-5	NA	many	TGTGCCAGCAGCTTAGGGACAGTCCAAGAGACCCAGTACTTC	CASSLGTVQETQYF
TRBV15	TRBJ2-7	NA	many	TGTGCCACCAGCAGAGAGGGGTACTCCGAGCAGTACTTC	CATSREGYSEQYF
TRBV7-8	TRBJ2-1	NA	few	TGTGCCAGCAGCCCCAGACAGCGCTCCTACAATGAGCAGTTCTTC	CASSPRQRSYNEQFF
TRBV5-1	TRBJ2-7	NA	many	TGCGCCAGCAGCTTGGGTCCAGGACCCTACGAGCAGTACTTC	CASSLGPGPYEQYF